Listed here is a single TCR beta chain. These data come from a study of blood T cell repertoires in COVID-19. Between the trimmed V and J ends, which lost 2 bases and 4 bases, there was a span of 14 bases. Germline lookup yields CDR1 MDHEN and CDR2 SYDVKM. The CDR3 has 16 residues. Method: immunoSEQ multiplex PCR; TCRdb's copy keeps in-frame clones and lacks some. Of 120,000 or so clones in the sample, 88% were seen once. The receptor's source is a human donor in a cohort sampled during active COVID-19. The sequenced material came from peripheral blood. The chain couples TRBV28 to TRBJ1-4; D not resolved. This chain's CDR3 is CASSLSRQVLNEKLFF. CDR3 in DNA: TGTGCCAGCAGTTTAAGTCGGCAGGTCCTTAATGAAAAACTGTTTTTT.